This T cell receptor (beta chain) came from a study of tumor-infiltrating lymphocytes in primary liver carcinoma. Study-level information: Patients, male and female, were 30 to 69 years old. Regardless of tissue type, samples showed similar yields of roughly 3.5 to 7.5 million productive TCRbeta reads.

The length of the CDR3 is 14 residues. Starting material of 500 ng total RNA yielded TCR beta cDNA via a constant-region primer. Amplification in three nested multiplex PCR rounds with slightly modified ARM-PCR gave rise to TCR beta libraries. TRBV1-TRBV30 forward primers and a C-beta reverse primer were used in the first two PCR rounds, which each ran for approximately 11 cycles. Each CDR3 protein gets one entry after TCRdb re-called the multiplex PCR reads with MiXCR. Of 250,000 to 400,000 distinct CDR3 sequences listed, less than 75% are singletons. Researchers drew blood RNA from unsorted whole blood and extracted germline DNA as well. Every patient had chronic HBV infection and was treatment-naive.

The J gene is TRBJ2-7, the V gene TRBV21-1; no check of the table's D call, TRBD1, against the DNA was made. TRBV21-1 is annotated as a pseudogene. Sequences were obtained from peripheral blood. The TCR was taken from a man aged 35-49 years with primary liver carcinoma and hepatitis B virus infection. The CDR3 bases are TGTGCCAGCAGCCCCCCTTGTTACACCTACGAGCAGTACTTC. This sequence encodes CASSPPCYTYEQYF.